This T cell receptor (beta chain) appears in the sequencing data of a study of blood T cells in healthy people across ages. Study summary: Template switching caught about one barcoded beta molecule for each two T cells. Overall study results and limits: Significant beta diversity loss was already apparent by age 40, declining roughly linearly.

Many counts were recorded for this clonotype. Its target is unknown. J gave up 4 bases and V 4 bases, and 4 bases lay outside the gene matches. Germline values: CDR1 SGHRS, CDR2 YFSETQ. There are 14 residues in the CDR3. Per-sample PBMC isolation yielded at least 6.5 million cells. Through a sample-barcoded 5' primer and a J-beta primer mix, a second PCR was run for roughly 7 to 12 cycles. Sequencing of every sample gave 3 million or more CDR3-containing paired-end reads. TCRdb reprocessed the 5' RACE reads with MiXCR, giving one entry per CDR3 protein. In the table there are 550,000 to 750,000 distinct CDR3 sequences, 20% to 25% of which are singletons.

The sequence derives from a man in his 70s in good health. This chain joins TRBV5-1 and TRBJ2-5, with 10 bases matching TRBD1. Sequencing input: blood. CDR3 residues: CASSPDRGRETQYF. Written as DNA, the CDR3 is TGCGCCAGCAGCCCAGACAGGGGGCGAGAGACCCAGTACTTC.